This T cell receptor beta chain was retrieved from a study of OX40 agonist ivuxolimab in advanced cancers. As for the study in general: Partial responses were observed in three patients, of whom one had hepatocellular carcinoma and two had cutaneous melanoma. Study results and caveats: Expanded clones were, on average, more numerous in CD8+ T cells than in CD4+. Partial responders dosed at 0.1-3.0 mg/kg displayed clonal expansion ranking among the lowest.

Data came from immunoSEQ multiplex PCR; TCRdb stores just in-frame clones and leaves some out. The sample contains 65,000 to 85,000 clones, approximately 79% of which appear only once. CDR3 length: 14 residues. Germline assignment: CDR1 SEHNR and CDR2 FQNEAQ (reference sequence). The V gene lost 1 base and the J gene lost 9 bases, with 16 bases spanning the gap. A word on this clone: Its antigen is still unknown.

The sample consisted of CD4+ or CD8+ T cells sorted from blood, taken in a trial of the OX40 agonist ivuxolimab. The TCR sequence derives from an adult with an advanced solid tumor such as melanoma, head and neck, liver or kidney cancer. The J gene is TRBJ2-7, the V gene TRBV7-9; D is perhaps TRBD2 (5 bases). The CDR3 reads CASSLGAEPKGQYF. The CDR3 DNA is TGTGCCAGCAGCTTAGGAGCGGAGCCGAAGGGGCAGTACTTC.